Listed below are T cell receptor beta chains from one sample, sequenced in a study of cytomegalovirus exposure and HLA in healthy donors. Profiled with immunoSEQ multiplex PCR; TCRdb holds only in-frame clones, not every one. Of fewer than 250,000 clones detected, roughly 85% appear once; the ten largest clones hold 1.5% to 2%. Sequenced sample: PBMCs. The receptor source for this set is a male donor in good health and CMV-seronegative. Each CDR3 is given with its conserved first and last residue. A D gene is named only where the DNA matches it firmly. Some rows mark clone size as missing; the rest say once, few, many or name a class of expanded clone.

clone size: -
D gene: -
V gene: TRBV27
J gene: TRBJ2-1
CDR3 DNA: TGTGCCAGCAGTTTATCGATCCTAGCGTGGCAGTTCTTC
CDR3 protein: CASSLSILAWQFF

clone size: -
D gene: -
V gene: TRBV21-1
J gene: TRBJ2-7
CDR3 DNA: TGTGCCAGCAGCAAACGGCAGGGGACAAAATACGAGCAGTACTTC
CDR3 protein: CASSKRQGTKYEQYF

clone size: -
D gene: -
V gene: TRBV29-1
J gene: TRBJ2-7
CDR3 DNA: TGCAGCGTTGGGAGTAGGCTGCTGGGCGAGCAGTACTTC
CDR3 protein: CSVGSRLLGEQYF

clone size: few
D gene: -
V gene: TRBV7-9
J gene: TRBJ1-1
CDR3 DNA: TGTTCCAGCGGGCAGGGGAGCACTGAAGCTTTCTTT
CDR3 protein: CSSGQGSTEAFF

clone size: -
D gene: -
V gene: TRBV9
J gene: TRBJ2-1
CDR3 DNA: TGTGCCAGCAGCGTAGGGGGAGATGAGCAGTTCTTC
CDR3 protein: CASSVGGDEQFF

clone size: -
D gene: TRBD2
V gene: TRBV27
J gene: TRBJ2-1
CDR3 DNA: TGTGCCAGCAGTCCCACCCATGGACTAGCGGGAGTTAATGAGCAGTTCTTC
CDR3 protein: CASSPTHGLAGVNEQFF

clone size: -
D gene: -
V gene: TRBV2
J gene: TRBJ1-2
CDR3 DNA: TGTGCCAGCAGGGAGTATAACTATGGCTACACCTTC
CDR3 protein: CASREYNYGYTF

clone size: -
D gene: TRBD1
V gene: TRBV6-4
J gene: TRBJ2-1
CDR3 DNA: TGTGCCAGCAGTCGGGACGAACAGGGGTACAATGAGCAGTTCTTC
CDR3 protein: CASSRDEQGYNEQFF

clone size: -
D gene: -
V gene: TRBV30
J gene: TRBJ1-3
CDR3 DNA: TGTGCCTGGAGGGATATCGCGGGACGTTCGACTGGAAACACCATATATTTT
CDR3 protein: CAWRDIAGRSTGNTIYF

clone size: -
D gene: -
V gene: TRBV7-6
J gene: TRBJ2-1
CDR3 DNA: TGTGCCAGCACCTTAGGGGTTGTAAGGGGCGGAAACGATGAGCAGTTCTTC
CDR3 protein: CASTLGVVRGGNDEQFF

clone size: -
D gene: TRBD2
V gene: TRBV19
J gene: TRBJ2-5
CDR3 DNA: TGTGCCAGTAGTATCCGGGGGGACACCCAGTACTTC
CDR3 protein: CASSIRGDTQYF

clone size: -
D gene: TRBD2
V gene: TRBV6-1
J gene: TRBJ2-7
CDR3 DNA: TGTGCCAGCAGTGAAGTGTGGACCCGGCGGGAGGACGAGCAGTACTTC
CDR3 protein: CASSEVWTRREDEQYF

clone size: -
D gene: -
V gene: TRBV19
J gene: TRBJ1-1
CDR3 DNA: TGTGCCAGTCGCATCCCCCACAGGGTGAACACTGAAGCTTTCTTT
CDR3 protein: CASRIPHRVNTEAFF

clone size: -
D gene: TRBD1
V gene: TRBV28
J gene: TRBJ1-1
CDR3 DNA: TGTGCCAGCAGTTTAACGCGGGGACAGCCGAACACTGAAGCTTTCTTT
CDR3 protein: CASSLTRGQPNTEAFF

clone size: once
D gene: TRBD2
V gene: TRBV4-2
J gene: TRBJ2-1
CDR3 DNA: TGTGCCAGCAGCCAAGAGGGGGGGACTCTATACAATGAGCAGTTCTTC
CDR3 protein: CASSQEGGTLYNEQFF

clone size: -
D gene: -
V gene: TRBV4-2
J gene: TRBJ2-1
CDR3 DNA: TGTGCCAGCAGCCTGGGCTCGGGAAACAATGAGCAGTTCTTC
CDR3 protein: CASSLGSGNNEQFF

clone size: -
D gene: -
V gene: TRBV28
J gene: TRBJ1-5
CDR3 DNA: TGTGCCAGCAGTTTACCGACAGGCCCAGGCTCAATTCATCAGCCCCAGCATTTT
CDR3 protein: CASSLPTGPGSIHQPQHF

clone size: -
D gene: -
V gene: TRBV28
J gene: TRBJ1-5
CDR3 DNA: TGTGCCAGCAGTTTAAATCCGCGGTATCAGCCCCAGCATTTT
CDR3 protein: CASSLNPRYQPQHF

clone size: -
D gene: TRBD2
V gene: TRBV28
J gene: TRBJ2-5
CDR3 DNA: TGTGCCAGCAGTTCGACTAGCCTCGGCGCGGAGACCCAGTACTTC
CDR3 protein: CASSSTSLGAETQYF

clone size: -
D gene: -
V gene: TRBV7-7
J gene: TRBJ2-2
CDR3 DNA: TGTGCCAGCAGCTTAACGGGTACGAACACCGGGGAGCTGTTTTTT
CDR3 protein: CASSLTGTNTGELFF

clone size: -
D gene: TRBD2
V gene: TRBV9
J gene: TRBJ2-1
CDR3 DNA: TGTGCCAGCAGCGTAGCAAGCGGGAGGTATTACAATGAGCAGTTCTTC
CDR3 protein: CASSVASGRYYNEQFF

clone size: -
D gene: TRBD1
V gene: TRBV19
J gene: TRBJ2-7
CDR3 DNA: TGTGCCAGTAGTGGGACCGGGACAGGGAGCTCCTACGAGCAGTACTTC
CDR3 protein: CASSGTGTGSSYEQYF

clone size: -
D gene: -
V gene: TRBV9
J gene: TRBJ2-1
CDR3 DNA: TGTGCCAGCAGCGTAGCTGACAGTCCCATTAGCTCCTACAATGAGCAGTTCTTC
CDR3 protein: CASSVADSPISSYNEQFF

clone size: -
D gene: -
V gene: TRBV5-1
J gene: TRBJ2-7
CDR3 DNA: TGCGCCAGCCGCACGGAGGGGGCCTCCTACGAGCAGTACTTC
CDR3 protein: CASRTEGASYEQYF

clone size: few
D gene: -
V gene: TRBV23-1
J gene: TRBJ1-6
CDR3 DNA: TGCGCCAGCAGTCATGCAGGGCCCTATAATTCACCCCTCCACTTT
CDR3 protein: CASSHAGPYNSPLHF

clone size: -
D gene: -
V gene: TRBV28
J gene: TRBJ1-1
CDR3 DNA: TGTGCCAGCAGTTTAATACAGAAAAACACTGAAGCTTTCTTT
CDR3 protein: CASSLIQKNTEAFF

clone size: -
D gene: -
V gene: TRBV5-6
J gene: TRBJ1-2
CDR3 DNA: TGTGCCAGCAGCTTACCAGGGGCTAACTATGGCTACACCTTC
CDR3 protein: CASSLPGANYGYTF

clone size: -
D gene: -
V gene: TRBV6-1
J gene: TRBJ1-5
CDR3 DNA: TGTGCCAGCAGTGAGGACACCCCCGGGAATCAGCCCCAGCATTTT
CDR3 protein: CASSEDTPGNQPQHF

clone size: -
D gene: -
V gene: TRBV9
J gene: TRBJ2-3
CDR3 DNA: TGTGCCAGCAGCGACGAGGGGGGGATCGACACAGATACGCAGTATTTT
CDR3 protein: CASSDEGGIDTDTQYF

clone size: -
D gene: -
V gene: TRBV5-1
J gene: TRBJ2-7
CDR3 DNA: TGCGCCAGCAGCTCGCGGGCAGGGGACGCCTACGAGCAGTACTTC
CDR3 protein: CASSSRAGDAYEQYF

clone size: -
D gene: -
V gene: TRBV7-8
J gene: TRBJ2-7
CDR3 DNA: TGTGCCAGCAATCCTTCTCGGGGTTTGCGAAAATACGAGCAGTACTTC
CDR3 protein: CASNPSRGLRKYEQYF